A single sample is the source of the 26 T cell receptor beta chains below, sequenced in a study of blood T cells in healthy people across ages. Primed by a sample-barcoded 5' primer and a J-beta primer mix, a second PCR proceeded for about 6 to 11 cycles. TCRdb called the 5' RACE reads again in MiXCR, with one record for every CDR3 protein. The sample has about 1.8 million distinct CDR3 sequences; just under 50% are singletons. The source material was blood. These receptors were collected from a woman in her thirties or forties in good health.

The chain employs TRBV6-1 and TRBJ2-5; D uncertain. This CDR3 spans 13 amino acids. Trimming stripped 3 bases from V and 5 bases from J, with 10 bases between. CDR1 is MNHNS and CDR2 is SASEGT in the germline V gene. For the CDR3, the DNA is TGTGCCAGCAGTGATACGGTGGGCGAGACCCAGTACTTC. Translating gives CASSDTVGETQYF.

The sample holds a few counts of this clonotype. J is TRBJ2-5 and V is TRBV20-1; D is perhaps TRBD2 (6 bases). The CDR3 has 12 residues. Trimming removed 7 bases from V and 0 bases from J, with 9 bases in between. Germline V CDR1 and CDR2: DFQATT, SNEGSKA (reference sequence). CDR3 nucleotide sequence: TGCAGTGTTCGGACTAACCAAGAGACCCAGTACTTC. This translates into CSVRTNQETQYF.

The rearrangement links TRBV7-2 to TRBJ2-1; TRBD2 matches 10 bases. The length of the CDR3 is 14 residues. The J segment lost 10 bases and the V segment lost 5 bases, leaving 8 bases of the junction unmatched. CDR1 and CDR2 (germline): SGHTA, FQGNSA. CDR3 DNA: TGTGCCAGCAGCGGGCTAGCGGGGGTGGGGGAGCAGTTCTTC. It translates to CASSGLAGVGEQFF.

This chain uses TRBV7-2 with TRBJ1-1, with TRBD1 identical over 7 bases. This CDR3 comprises 17 residues. V lost 5 bases and J lost 4; bases outside the gene matches: 16. Germline loops: CDR1 SGHTA, CDR2 FQGNSA. CDR3 bases: TGTGCCAGCAGCCCCCGCCAGGGGGGGCGCCCGGCCACTGAAGCTTTCTTT. Translation gives CASSPRQGGRPATEAFF.

The rearrangement links TRBV20-1 to TRBJ2-3; TRBD1 is a possible D gene (6 bases). The CDR3 extends over 16 amino acids. Trimming took 5 bases from V and 0 from J, leaving 18 bases between them. Germline values: CDR1 DFQATT, CDR2 SNEGSKA (reference sequence). The CDR3 DNA reads TGCAGTGCTGCCAACCCGGGACAACCTAGCACAGATACGCAGTATTTT. It encodes CSAANPGQPSTDTQYF.

This chain joins TRBV28 and TRBJ1-1; D is perhaps TRBD1 (5 bases). The V end was cut by 10 bases, the J end by 0 bases, with 24 bases between. Germline V lookup: CDR1 MDHEN, CDR2 SYDVKM. This CDR3 has 17 residues. Here the CDR3 DNA reads TGTGCCACCCTAAATGACCTGACAGTGTCCATGAACACTGAAGCTTTCTTT. This codes for CATLNDLTVSMNTEAFF.

This chain connects TRBV12-3 or TRBV12-4 to TRBJ1-1, with 8 bases aligning to TRBD1. CDR3 size: 16 residues. J lost 7 bases, V lost 4 bases, and 14 bases had no gene match. CDR3 coding DNA: TGTGCCAGCAGTTCTAAATGGGACAGGAGTATTGGTGAAGCTTTCTTT. This sequence encodes CASSSKWDRSIGEAFF.

The chain couples TRBV4-1 to TRBJ1-1, with TRBD1 matching 7 bases. J gave up 11 bases and V 2 bases, and 11 bases lay outside the gene matches. The germline V gene has CDR1 MGHRA and CDR2 YSYEKL. This CDR3 contains 14 residues. This chain's CDR3 is CASSQIRDSVVAFF. The CDR3 nucleotides read TGCGCCAGCAGCCAAATACGGGACAGCGTCGTTGCTTTCTTT.

This chain links TRBV12-3 or TRBV12-4 with TRBJ2-5; unclear D gene. V lost 8 bases and J 1 base, leaving 5 bases between the germline ends. The CDR3 length is 11 residues. Here the CDR3 reads CASAFQETQYF. In DNA, the CDR3 is TGTGCCAGCGCGTTCCAAGAGACCCAGTACTTC.

This clonotype was recorded a few times. J is TRBJ2-4 and V is TRBV18; D may be TRBD1 or TRBD2 (7 bases each). The closer fit of TRBJ2-7 to the DNA end suggests the J call may be wrong. CDR3 size: 15 residues. The germline V gene encodes CDR1 KGHSH and CDR2 LQKENI. The CDR3 nucleotides read TGTGCCAGCTCACCAGGGCAGGGGGGGGTCTCCGAGCAGTACTTC. This encodes CASSPGQGGVSEQYF.

The CDR3 region is CASSPPTAATAQYF. The CDR3 DNA is TGTGCCAGCAGCCCCCCGACAGCCGCTACGGCGCAGTATTTT. This rearrangement joins TRBV7-9 to TRBJ2-3, with D perhaps matching TRBD1 (5 bases). V lost 5 bases and J 10 bases, leaving 19 bases between the germline ends. Germline values: CDR1 SEHNR, CDR2 FQNEAQ (reference sequence). The CDR3 is 14 amino acids.

This clonotype was recorded a few times. The chain combines TRBV24-1 with TRBJ1-2, with 7 nucleotides matching TRBD1. The germline V gene has CDR1 KGHDR and CDR2 SFDVKD. V lost 4 bases to trimming and J lost 7 bases; unmatched junction nucleotides: 5. The CDR3 runs 13 residues. DNA of the CDR3: TGTGCCACCAGTGACGGGACAGTCGGTGGCTACACCTTC. It is translated as CATSDGTVGGYTF.

This chain joins TRBV27 and TRBJ1-2; D possibly corresponds to TRBD1 (5 bases). Germline lookup yields CDR1 MNHEY and CDR2 SMNVEV (reference sequence). CDR3 length: 15 amino acids. The ends were cut back, 2 bases at V and 4 bases at J, with 14 bases in the middle. The CDR3 region has the DNA TGTGCCAGCAGTTTAGCTGGACGGGGGTCCTATGGCTACACCTTC. Translation gives CASSLAGRGSYGYTF.

A few counts support this clonotype. The genes are TRBV25-1 and TRBJ1-2; D call uncertain. Trimming cost V 3 bases and J 6 bases, with 17 bases left between them. Germline V gene data show CDR1 as MGHDK and CDR2 as SYGVNS. CDR3 size: 15 residues. This CDR3 is CASSDSGLLGHGYTF. CDR3 DNA: TGTGCCAGCAGTGACAGCGGCTTATTAGGTCATGGCTACACCTTC.

The chain employs TRBV9 and TRBJ2-7; tentatively, D is TRBD2 (6 bases). Trimming pared 4 bases from V and 5 bases from J, leaving 22 bases between. The germline V gene encodes CDR1 SGDLS and CDR2 YYNGEE. The CDR3 runs to 16 residues. CDR3 DNA: TGTGCCAGCAGCCCCAATCCCGGGAGTGCGGGGAACGAGCAGTACTTC. Translated: CASSPNPGSAGNEQYF.

This chain joins TRBV6-1 and TRBJ1-4, with 8 bases matching TRBD1. V was pared by 1 base and J by 7 bases, with 5 bases of the junction left unmatched. The CDR3 length is 15 residues. Germline assignment: CDR1 MNHNS and CDR2 SASEGT. DNA of the CDR3: TGTGCCAGCAGTGAAGGGACAGGGCGGTTTGAAAAACTGTTTTTT. Amino acids: CASSEGTGRFEKLFF.

This chain links TRBV20-1 with TRBJ2-5; D ambiguous. The end of the DNA is better explained by TRBJ2-7, so the J call may be wrong. Germline V gives CDR1 DFQATT, CDR2 SNEGSKA (reference sequence). The CDR3 has 14 amino acids. The CDR3, as DNA: TGCAGTGCTAGTTTGATAGCTTCGACCTGCGAGCAGTACTTC. Translated, it gives CSASLIASTCEQYF.

This clonotype occurred a few times. The chain carries TRBV20-1 and TRBJ2-4, with TRBD2 matching over 8 bases. The DNA matches TRBJ2-7 better at its end, which makes the J call doubtful. Germline lookup yields CDR1 DFQATT and CDR2 SNEGSKA (reference sequence). The CDR3 has 14 amino acids. The CDR3 loop is CSAFRAGGVYEQYF. CDR3 DNA sequence: TGCAGTGCTTTCCGGGCCGGGGGGGTATACGAGCAGTACTTC.

The J gene is TRBJ2-1, the V gene TRBV29-1; TRBD2 is a possible D gene (7 bases). V was cut by 2 bases and J by 15 bases, with 20 bases left in between. This CDR3 is built from 13 residues. Germline CDR1 reads SQVTM; CDR2 reads ANQGSEA. The chain's CDR3 is CSVEPLNPGGRFF. The DNA for the CDR3 is TGCAGCGTTGAACCTTTAAATCCGGGGGGCCGGTTCTTC.

This clonotype was detected many times. The rearrangement uses TRBV7-9 and TRBJ2-1; D is undetermined. The germline gives CDR1 SEHNR, CDR2 FQNEAQ (reference sequence). The CDR3 length is 12 residues. Deletions cut 3 bases from V and 6 bases from J, with 6 bases between. CDR3 amino acids: CASSFGPNEQFF. The CDR3 nucleotides are TGTGCCAGCAGCTTTGGGCCCAATGAGCAGTTCTTC.

The chain links TRBV6-5 to TRBJ1-4; the match to TRBD1 covers 8 bases. V lost 2 bases, J lost 7 bases, and 6 bases stayed unmatched. Germline V gene sequence: CDR1 MNHEY, CDR2 SVGAGI. The length of the CDR3 is 15 residues. In nucleotides, the CDR3 is TGTGCCAGCAGTTACCTCGGGACAGGAATTGAAAAACTGTTTTTT. It yields the protein CASSYLGTGIEKLFF.

The chain has TRBV20-1 and TRBJ2-3; no clear D gene. This CDR3 comprises 13 residues. Trimming left V 6 bases short and J 0 bases short, with 10 bases between. Per germline, CDR1 DFQATT and CDR2 SNEGSKA (reference sequence). The CDR3 reads CSAPETSTDTQYF. The CDR3 DNA reads as TGCAGTGCCCCGGAAACTAGCACAGATACGCAGTATTTT.

The chain uses TRBV7-2 and TRBJ2-4; 8 bases map to TRBD2. The DNA end is more similar to TRBJ2-5, so the J call may be wrong. The CDR3 runs to 16 residues. Germline V CDR1 and CDR2: SGHTA, FQGNSA. CDR3 nucleotides: TGTGCCAGCAGCTTAGCGGTAGCGGGGAATCAAGAGACCCAGTACTTC. Protein: CASSLAVAGNQETQYF.

The rearrangement uses TRBV9 and TRBJ2-3; D gene uncertain. Per the germline V gene, CDR1 is SGDLS and CDR2 is YYNGEE. V dropped 0 bases and J dropped 4 bases, with 12 bases sitting between them. This CDR3 has 15 residues. The CDR3 is CASSVVERWADTQYF. CDR3 DNA: TGTGCCAGCAGCGTAGTAGAGAGGTGGGCAGATACGCAGTATTTT.

The rearrangement uses TRBV10-3 and TRBJ2-3; a weak D match, TRBD2 (6 bases). This CDR3 comprises 13 residues. Looked up from germline, CDR1 is ENHRY and CDR2 is SYGVKD. V shed 5 bases and J shed 5 bases, with 11 bases lying between them. Written as DNA, the CDR3 is TGTGCCATCAGTCCTGGGGAGGTAGATACGCAGTATTTT. It yields the protein CAISPGEVDTQYF.

This clonotype has just a few counts. This chain uses TRBV28 with TRBJ2-4; D is unresolved. The CDR3 totals 12 residues. Trimming removed 8 bases at V and 6 bases at J, with 11 bases between. Germline lookup yields CDR1 MDHEN and CDR2 SYDVKM. CDR3 sequence: CASLSPLNIQYF. CDR3 DNA: TGTGCCAGCCTTAGTCCCCTAAACATTCAGTACTTC.